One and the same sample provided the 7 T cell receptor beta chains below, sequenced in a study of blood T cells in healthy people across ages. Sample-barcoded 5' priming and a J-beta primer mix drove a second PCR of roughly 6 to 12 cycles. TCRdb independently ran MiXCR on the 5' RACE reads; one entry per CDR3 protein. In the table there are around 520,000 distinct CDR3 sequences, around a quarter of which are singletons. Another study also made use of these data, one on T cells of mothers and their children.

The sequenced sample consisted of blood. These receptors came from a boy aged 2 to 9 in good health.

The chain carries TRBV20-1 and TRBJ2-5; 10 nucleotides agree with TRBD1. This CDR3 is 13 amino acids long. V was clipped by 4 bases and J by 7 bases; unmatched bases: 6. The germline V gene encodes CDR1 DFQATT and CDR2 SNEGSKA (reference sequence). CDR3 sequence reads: CSAIDRGLGTQYF. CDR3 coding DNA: TGCAGTGCTATTGACAGGGGGCTAGGGACCCAGTACTTC.

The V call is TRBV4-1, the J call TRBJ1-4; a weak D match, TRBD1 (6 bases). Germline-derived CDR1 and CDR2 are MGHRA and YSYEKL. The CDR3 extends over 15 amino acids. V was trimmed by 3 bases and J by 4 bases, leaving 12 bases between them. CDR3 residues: CASSQAGTSNEKLFF. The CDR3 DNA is TGCGCCAGCAGCCAGGCCGGGACAAGTAATGAAAAACTGTTTTTT.

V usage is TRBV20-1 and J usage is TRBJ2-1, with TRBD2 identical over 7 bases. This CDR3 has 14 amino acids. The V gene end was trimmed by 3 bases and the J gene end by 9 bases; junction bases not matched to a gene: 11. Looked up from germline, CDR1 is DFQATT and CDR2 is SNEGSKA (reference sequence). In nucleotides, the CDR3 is TGCAGTGCTAGGGGAGCGGGGCGGTTGGTTGAGCAGTTCTTC. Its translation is CSARGAGRLVEQFF.

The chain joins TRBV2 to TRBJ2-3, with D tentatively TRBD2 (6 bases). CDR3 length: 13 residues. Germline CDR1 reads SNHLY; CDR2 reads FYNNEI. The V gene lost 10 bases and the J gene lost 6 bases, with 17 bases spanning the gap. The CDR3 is CANLGGAADTQYF. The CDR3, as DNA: TGTGCCAACCTTGGAGGGGCTGCCGATACGCAGTATTTT. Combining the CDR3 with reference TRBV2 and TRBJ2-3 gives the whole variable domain EPEVTQTPSHQVTQMGQEVILRCVPISNHLYFYWYRQILGQKVEFLVSFYNNEISEKSEIFDDQFSVERPDGSNFTLKIRSTKLEDSAMYFCANLGGAADTQYFGPGTRLTVL.

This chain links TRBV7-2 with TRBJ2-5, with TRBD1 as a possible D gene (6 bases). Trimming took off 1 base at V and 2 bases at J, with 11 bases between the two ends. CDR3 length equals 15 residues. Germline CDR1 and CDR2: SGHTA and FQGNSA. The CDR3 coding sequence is TGTGCCAGCAGCTTAGATAGGGGGATACAAGAGACCCAGTACTTC. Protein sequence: CASSLDRGIQETQYF.

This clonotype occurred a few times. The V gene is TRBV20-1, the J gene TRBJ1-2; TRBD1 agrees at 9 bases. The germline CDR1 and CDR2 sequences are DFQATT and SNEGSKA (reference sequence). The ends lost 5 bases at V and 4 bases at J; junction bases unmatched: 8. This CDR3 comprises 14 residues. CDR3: CSADPGQGSYGYTF. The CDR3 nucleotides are TGCAGTGCTGACCCGGGACAGGGCTCCTATGGCTACACCTTC.

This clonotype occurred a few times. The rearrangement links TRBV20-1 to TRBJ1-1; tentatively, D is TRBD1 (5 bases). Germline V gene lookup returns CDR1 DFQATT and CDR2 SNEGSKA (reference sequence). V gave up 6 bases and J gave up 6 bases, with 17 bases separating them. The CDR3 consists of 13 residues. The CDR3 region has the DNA TGCAGTGCCAGTGGGCAGGGAATTGCTGAAGCTTTCTTT. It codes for CSASGQGIAEAFF.